The clone carrying this TCR delta chain was observed a handful of times. No antigen is known for it. This DNA's translation differs at residue 15 from TCRdb's protein, which comes from a much larger clone; a read error is likely, and the protein shown is translated from the DNA. With CATT, TCRdb re-called clones from the multiplex PCR reads. The sample consists of around 52,000 delta-chain clones, roughly 1.8% of them appearing once. The ends were cut back, 2 bases at V and 1 base at J, with 32 bases in the middle. The CDR3 loop spans 22 amino acids. CDR1 and CDR2 (germline): TSWWSYY, QGS. These data come from a study of γδ T cells in repeated Plasmodium falciparum infection. Across the study: Four controlled malaria infections with P. falciparum NF54 spanned about 640 days.

Gammadelta T cells were flow-sorted from PBMC into Vgamma9/Vdelta2+ and Vdelta2-negative populations for bulk analysis. Study-level points and caveats: Malian children's Vdelta2-negative repertoires appeared more expanded and less diverse than Australians'. Repeated controlled infections reportedly drove waves of new clonotype selection in Vdelta2-negative, mostly Vdelta1+, gammadelta repertoires.

The sequence was obtained from a pool of human donors (malaria-infected and uninfected, not separated). This sequence joins TRDV1 and TRDJ1, with a tentative D call TRDD3 (7 bases). The sample comprised gamma-delta T cells from blood. Written as DNA, the CDR3 is TGTGCTCTTGGGGAATTACTCCTACACACCGTTCGGGGATATCCAGTCACCGATAAACTCATCTTT. Translation gives CALGELLLHTVRGYPVTDKLIF.